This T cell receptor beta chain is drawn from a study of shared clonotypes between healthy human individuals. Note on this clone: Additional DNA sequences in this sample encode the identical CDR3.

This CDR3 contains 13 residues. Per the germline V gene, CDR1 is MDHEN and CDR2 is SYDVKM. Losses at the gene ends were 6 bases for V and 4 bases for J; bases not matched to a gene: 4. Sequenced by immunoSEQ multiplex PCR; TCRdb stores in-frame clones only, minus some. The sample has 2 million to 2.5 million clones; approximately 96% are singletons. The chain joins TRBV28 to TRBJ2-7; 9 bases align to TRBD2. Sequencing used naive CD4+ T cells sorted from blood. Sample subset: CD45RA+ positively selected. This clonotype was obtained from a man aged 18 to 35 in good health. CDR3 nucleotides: TGTGCCAGCAGCGCGGGGGGGCGGTACGAGCAGTACTTC. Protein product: CASSAGGRYEQYF.